There are many counts of the clone carrying this T cell receptor (beta chain). Its matching antigen is unknown. A universal primer binding site was introduced by template switching. The final cDNA contained unique molecular identifiers. TCRdb re-analysed the 5' RACE reads in MiXCR, keeping a single row per CDR3 protein. The data hold hundreds of thousands of distinct CDR3 sequences, with roughly 8% observed a single time. Germline V lookup: CDR1 LGHNT, CDR2 FRNRAP. CDR3 size: 12 residues. Trimming took off 1 base at V and 1 base at J, with 1 base between the two ends. This specimen comes from a study of identical twins. The study's findings and limits: Surplus twin overlap in beta out-of-frame sequences was less pronounced.

The same data also contributed to another study, on yellow fever vaccine responses in identical twins. That paper states: The authors reported partly convergent, partly personalized vaccine responses in identical twins.

This TCR came from a young woman in good health. V is TRBV12-5 and J is TRBJ1-1; D is uncertain. Sequences were obtained from PBMCs. Written as DNA, the CDR3 is TGTGCTAGTGGTTTGGGGAACACTGAAGCTTTCTTT. This encodes CASGLGNTEAFF.